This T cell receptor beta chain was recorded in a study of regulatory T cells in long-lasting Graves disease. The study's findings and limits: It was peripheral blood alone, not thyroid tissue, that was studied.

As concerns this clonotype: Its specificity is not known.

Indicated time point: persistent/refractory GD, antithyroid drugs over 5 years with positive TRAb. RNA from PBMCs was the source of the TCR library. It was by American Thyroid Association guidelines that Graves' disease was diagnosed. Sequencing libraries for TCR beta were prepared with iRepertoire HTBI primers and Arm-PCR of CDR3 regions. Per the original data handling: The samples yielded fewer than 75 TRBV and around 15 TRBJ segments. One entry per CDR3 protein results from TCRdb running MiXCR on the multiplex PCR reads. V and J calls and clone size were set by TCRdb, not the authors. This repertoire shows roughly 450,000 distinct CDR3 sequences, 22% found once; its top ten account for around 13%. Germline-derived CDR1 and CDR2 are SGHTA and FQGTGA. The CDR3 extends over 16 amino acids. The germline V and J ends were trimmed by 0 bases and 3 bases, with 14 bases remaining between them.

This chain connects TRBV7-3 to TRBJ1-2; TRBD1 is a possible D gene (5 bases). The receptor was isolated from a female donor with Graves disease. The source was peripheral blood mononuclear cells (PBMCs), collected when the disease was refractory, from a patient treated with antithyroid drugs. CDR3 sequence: CASSLTGQGTYYGYTF. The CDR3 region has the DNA TGTGCCAGCAGCTTAACCGGGCAGGGAACCTACTATGGCTACACCTTC. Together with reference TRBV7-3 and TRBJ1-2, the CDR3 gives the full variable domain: GAGVSQTPSNKVTEKGKYVELRCDPISGHTALYWYRQSLGQGPEFLIYFQGTGAADDSGLPNDRFFAVRPEGSVSTLKIQRTERGDSAVYLCASSLTGQGTYYGYTFGSGTRLTVV.